The source of this TCR beta chain is a study of blood T cell repertoires in COVID-19. Study details: Collection of acute and convalescent COVID-19 samples took place in the United States, Italy and Spain. The analysed material was cDNA or gDNA that came from T cells, B-cell-depleted T cells, or PBMCs.

Germline-derived CDR1 and CDR2 are SGHTA and FQGNSA. CDR3 length: 16 residues. V was clipped by 0 bases and J by 7 bases, with 16 bases between them. Per the authors' pipeline: The assay estimated nucleated cells by amplifying reference gene primers. TCRdb's copy holds only in-frame clones and misses some; the assay was immunoSEQ multiplex PCR. V and J calls and clone size follow that table, whereas D and trimming were derived from the DNA. Here the sample spans more than 200,000 clones, 88% being singletons. The sequenced sample was peripheral blood. The clonotype was recovered from a woman aged 55-69 years with acute or convalescent COVID-19. The chain uses TRBV7-2 and TRBJ2-1; a weak D match, TRBD2 (7 bases). Written as DNA, the CDR3 is TGTGCCAGCAGCTTAGCTTTAGGGGGACTATTAAATGAGCAGTTCTTC. It yields the protein CASSLALGGLLNEQFF. The variable domain in full, with the rest retrieved from reference TRBV7-2 and TRBJ2-1, is GAGVSQSPSNKVTEKGKDVELRCDPISGHTALYWYRQSLGQGLEFLIYFQGNSAPDKSGLPSDRFSAERTGGSVSTLTIQRTQQEDSAVYLCASSLALGGLLNEQFFGPGTRLTVL.